The clone carrying this T cell receptor beta chain was detected a few times. Its antigen remains unidentified. This sample is part of a study of T cells in localized non-small cell lung cancer. Points from the study as a whole: A median of 57 of the top 100 tumor clones appeared in adjacent lung, which was paired and uninvolved.

Measured with immunoSEQ multiplex PCR; TCRdb has only the in-frame clones, and not every one. The table records under 15,000 clones, around 82% of them present only once. V shed 11 bases and J shed 1 base, with 12 bases lying between them. The germline CDR1 and CDR2 sequences are SGHTA and FQGNSA. This CDR3 is built from 13 residues. The rearrangement links TRBV7-2 to TRBJ1-5, with D maybe TRBD1 (6 bases). The sequence was collected from a male donor aged 60 or over with stage I lung adenocarcinoma. The sequencing used peripheral blood, collected before any cancer treatment. CDR3 sequence reads: CAAARGSNQPQHF. The CDR3 region has the DNA TGTGCCGCGGCAAGGGGGAGCAATCAGCCCCAGCATTTT.